The following is a T cell receptor (beta chain) sequence with its context. Per the original methods: Amplification of reference gene primers provided the estimated nucleated cell counts. Generated by immunoSEQ multiplex PCR, the TCRdb table keeps only in-frame clones and is missing some. The DNA was the basis for D and trimming; V, J and clone size are from that table. The sample carries hundreds of thousands of clones, roughly 90% recorded once. This specimen comes from a study of blood T cell repertoires in COVID-19. Study-level information: The United States, Italy and Spain supplied acute and convalescent COVID-19 samples. Sample material is recorded as cDNA or gDNA derived from T cells, B-cell-depleted T cells, or PBMCs.

In germline, CDR1 is KGHSH, CDR2 LQKENI. The CDR3 extends over 13 amino acids. V dropped 5 bases and J dropped 7 bases, with 11 bases sitting between them. This TCR was sampled from a man aged 55 to 70 who had recovered from COVID-19. The specimen was peripheral blood. V is TRBV18 and J is TRBJ2-2, with D hard to call. DNA for the CDR3: TGTGCCAGCTCAAAATTGCACAACGGGGAGCTGTTTTTT. Amino acid sequence: CASSKLHNGELFF.